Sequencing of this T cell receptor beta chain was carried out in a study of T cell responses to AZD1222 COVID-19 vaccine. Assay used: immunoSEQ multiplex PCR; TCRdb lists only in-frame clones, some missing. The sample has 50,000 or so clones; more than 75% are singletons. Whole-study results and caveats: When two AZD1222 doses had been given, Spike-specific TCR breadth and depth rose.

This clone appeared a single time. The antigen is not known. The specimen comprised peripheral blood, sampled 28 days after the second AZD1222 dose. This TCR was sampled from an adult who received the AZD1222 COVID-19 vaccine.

The CDR3 DNA is TGCGCCAGCAGCCAAGGCCCGACAGGGGGTATTGGAGAGCAGTACTTC. The encoded protein is CASSQGPTGGIGEQYF. This chain joins TRBV4-1 and TRBJ2-7; 9 bases are shared with TRBD1. This CDR3 spans 16 amino acids. Germline values: CDR1 MGHRA, CDR2 YSYEKL. J was trimmed by 7 bases and V by 1 base; bases with no gene match: 11.